Shown below are 31 T cell receptor beta chains from a single sample sequenced in a study of blood T cell repertoires in COVID-19. Generated by immunoSEQ multiplex PCR, the TCRdb table keeps only in-frame clones and is missing some. The sample shows over 60,000 clones, just under 95% of them seen only once. The sequencing input was peripheral blood. The receptor set was obtained from a human donor in a cohort sampled during active COVID-19.

J is TRBJ2-7 and V is TRBV12-3 or TRBV12-4; D may be TRBD1 (6 bases). CDR3 length: 12 residues. The V and J ends lost 6 bases and 7 bases respectively, with 13 bases between them. The CDR3 DNA sequence: TGTGCCAGCAGCGATGGACAGCCTGAGCAGTACTTC. Translating it yields CASSDGQPEQYF.

The gene calls are TRBV6-5 and TRBJ2-1; 10 bases are shared with TRBD2. V shed 6 bases, J shed 9 bases, and the junction held 2 bases outside the gene matches. The CDR3 spans 12 residues. The germline CDR1 and CDR2 sequences are MNHEY and SVGAGI. The CDR3 reads CASRGLASEQFF. The CDR3 DNA reads TGTGCCAGCAGGGGACTAGCGTCTGAGCAGTTCTTC.

V usage is TRBV7-2 and J usage is TRBJ1-1; 7 nucleotides agree with TRBD1. V lost 6 bases, J lost 4 bases, and 8 bases stayed unmatched. The germline CDR1 and CDR2 sequences are SGHTA and FQGNSA. The CDR3 contains 14 residues. CDR3 amino acids: CASSQQGRRTEAFF. The CDR3 DNA reads as TGTGCCAGCAGTCAACAGGGGCGCCGCACTGAAGCTTTCTTT. Based on the CDR3 plus reference TRBV7-2 and TRBJ1-1, the full variable domain is GAGVSQSPSNKVTEKGKDVELRCDPISGHTALYWYRQSLGQGLEFLIYFQGNSAPDKSGLPSDRFSAERTGGSVSTLTIQRTQQEDSAVYLCASSQQGRRTEAFFGQGTRLTVV.

CDR3 protein: CASSFRRAGANVLTF. DNA for the CDR3: TGTGCCAGCAGTTTCCGCAGGGCTGGGGCCAACGTCCTGACTTTC. The chain is built from TRBV28 and TRBJ2-6, with D possibly being TRBD1 (5 bases). In germline, CDR1 is MDHEN, CDR2 SYDVKM. The V gene lost 3 bases and the J gene lost 2 bases, with 8 bases spanning the gap. The CDR3 runs to 15 residues.

This chain joins TRBV14 and TRBJ2-3; the match to TRBD2 covers 8 bases. V shed 2 bases, J shed 6 bases, and the junction held 10 bases outside the gene matches. The CDR3 sequence is 16 residues long. Per the germline V gene, CDR1 is SGHDN and CDR2 is FVKESK. CDR3 amino acids: CASSQRTSGRGDTQYF. The CDR3 DNA follows: TGTGCCAGCAGCCAAAGAACTAGCGGTAGAGGGGATACGCAGTATTTT.

This chain connects TRBV30 to TRBJ2-7, with D perhaps matching TRBD2 (7 bases). Germline V CDR1 and CDR2: GTSNPN, SVGIG (reference sequence). This CDR3 spans 13 amino acids. The V gene lost 8 bases and the J gene lost 7 bases, with 21 bases spanning the gap. The CDR3 DNA reads as TGTGCCCAAGGGGGGGACAACCAGGGAGAGCAGTACTTC. This encodes CAQGGDNQGEQYF.

This chain uses TRBV11-3 with TRBJ2-3, with D hard to call. The CDR3 extends over 16 amino acids. Germline values: CDR1 SGHNT, CDR2 YENEEA. The V end was cut by 0 bases, the J end by 2 bases, with 12 bases between. The CDR3 sequence is CASSLDSNPNTDTQYF. The CDR3 coding sequence is TGTGCCAGCAGCTTAGATTCTAACCCGAACACAGATACGCAGTATTTT.

This chain joins TRBV19 and TRBJ2-3; TRBD2 agrees at 10 bases. Germline-derived CDR1 and CDR2 are LNHDA and SQIVND (reference sequence). The CDR3 runs 17 residues. V dropped 5 bases and J dropped 0; count of bases not matched to a gene: 8. The CDR3 reads CASSRPSSGGSTDTQYF. For the CDR3, the DNA is TGTGCCAGTAGTCGCCCCTCTAGCGGGGGAAGCACAGATACGCAGTATTTT.

The V call is TRBV2, the J call TRBJ2-2, with D tentatively TRBD1 (5 bases). V lost 7 bases to trimming and J lost 1 base, with 10 bases between them. CDR1 is SNHLY, CDR2 FYNNEI, per germline. There are 14 residues in the CDR3. As DNA, the CDR3 is TGTGCCAGCATCTACAGGAGGAACACCGGGGAGCTGTTTTTT. Residues: CASIYRRNTGELFF. Full variable domain (missing parts from reference TRBV2 and TRBJ2-2): EPEVTQTPSHQVTQMGQEVILRCVPISNHLYFYWYRQILGQKVEFLVSFYNNEISEKSEIFDDQFSVERPDGSNFTLKIRSTKLEDSAMYFCASIYRRNTGELFFGEGSRLTVL.

J is TRBJ2-5 and V is TRBV7-9, with 10 bases aligning to TRBD2. The CDR3 has 14 amino acids. The germline CDR1 and CDR2 sequences are SEHNR and FQNEAQ (reference sequence). The V segment lost 4 bases and the J segment 3 bases; nucleotides outside the gene matches: 2. The CDR3 protein is CASSSAGGKETQYF. The CDR3 region has the DNA TGTGCCAGCAGCTCAGCGGGAGGGAAAGAGACCCAGTACTTC.

The chain joins TRBV28 to TRBJ1-3, with D possibly matching TRBD1 (6 bases). Trimming shortened V by 6 bases and J by 2 bases, and 17 bases separated the two germline ends. This CDR3 is built from 16 residues. Germline V gene data show CDR1 as MDHEN and CDR2 as SYDVKM. The DNA of the CDR3 is TGTGCCAGCAGCCTGCAGGGGAAGGGAGCTGGAAACACCATATATTTT. Its protein is CASSLQGKGAGNTIYF.

The chain links TRBV19 to TRBJ1-5, with D perhaps TRBD1 (5 bases). The V gene lost 6 bases and the J gene lost 0 bases, with 18 bases spanning the gap. Germline-derived CDR1 and CDR2 are LNHDA and SQIVND (reference sequence). This CDR3 region has 17 residues. CDR3 DNA: TGTGCCAGTAGCTGGATCTCCACAGGCACTAGCAATCAGCCCCAGCATTTT. Translation gives CASSWISTGTSNQPQHF.

In nucleotides, the CDR3 is TGTGCCAGCAGTGAATCTGGGGGCAGCACAGATACGCAGTATTTT. Its protein is CASSESGGSTDTQYF. The rearrangement links TRBV2 to TRBJ2-3, with D perhaps matching TRBD1 (6 bases). The CDR3 extends over 15 amino acids. Germline V gene lookup returns CDR1 SNHLY and CDR2 FYNNEI. Trimming cost V 2 bases and J 0 bases, with 9 bases left between them.

This clone appeared once. This chain connects TRBV7-8 to TRBJ1-2; unclear D gene. Trimming pared 5 bases from V and 5 bases from J, leaving 12 bases between. CDR3 length equals 13 residues. The germline V gene encodes CDR1 SGHVS and CDR2 FQNEAQ. In DNA form, the CDR3 reads TGTGCCAGCAGCCCCGCGCGGGTTTATGGCTACACCTTC. It specifies CASSPARVYGYTF.

The chain is built from TRBV9 and TRBJ2-5; 13 bases map to TRBD2. The CDR3 extends over 19 amino acids. CDR1 is SGDLS, CDR2 YYNGEE, per germline. With V trimmed by 3 bases and J by 3 bases, 14 bases remained unmatched. The CDR3 reads CASSAVGARTSGGKETQYF. CDR3 DNA sequence: TGTGCCAGCAGCGCAGTAGGCGCAAGGACTAGCGGGGGCAAAGAGACCCAGTACTTC.

Only one count was recorded for this clone. The V and J genes are TRBV3-1 (or the pseudogene TRBV3-2) and TRBJ1-4; D possibly corresponds to TRBD1 (5 bases). Between the trimmed V and J ends, which lost 1 base and 3 bases, there was a span of 9 bases. This CDR3 contains 15 residues. CDR1 is LGHDT, CDR2 YNNKEL, per germline (reference sequence). CDR3 nucleotide sequence: TGTGCCAGCAGCCAAGTAAGACAGCCTAATGAAAAACTGTTTTTT. As protein: CASSQVRQPNEKLFF.

CDR3 sequence reads: CASSGDLRGRGTEAFF. CDR3 bases: TGTGCCAGCAGCGGAGACCTCAGGGGCCGAGGAACTGAAGCTTTCTTT. The chain has TRBV9 and TRBJ1-1, with a possible D match to TRBD1 (6 bases). V lost 3 bases, J lost 5 bases, and 20 bases lay in between. The germline V gene encodes CDR1 SGDLS and CDR2 YYNGEE. The CDR3 is made up of 16 amino acids. The entire variable domain, with the rest obtained from reference TRBV9 and TRBJ1-1, is as follows: DSGVTQTPKHLITATGQRVTLRCSPRSGDLSVYWYQQSLDQGLQFLIQYYNGEERAKGNILERFSAQQFPDLHSELNLSSLELGDSALYFCASSGDLRGRGTEAFFGQGTRLTVV.

The V and J genes are TRBV18 and TRBJ2-3; 15 bases align to TRBD2. Germline lookup yields CDR1 KGHSH and CDR2 LQKENI. Germline trimming cut 6 bases from V and 5 bases from J; bases unmatched to any gene: 3. This CDR3 has 15 residues. CDR3 bases: TGTGCCAGCTCCCGGACTAGCGGGGGGGGAGATACGCAGTATTTT. This gives the protein CASSRTSGGGDTQYF. The whole variable domain, filled in from reference TRBV18 and TRBJ2-3, reads NAGVMQNPRHLVRRRGQEARLRCSPMKGHSHVYWYRQLPEEGLKFMVYLQKENIIDESGMPKERFSAEFPKEGPSILRIQQVVRGDSAAYFCASSRTSGGGDTQYFGPGTRLTVL.

J is TRBJ2-3 and V is TRBV18; TRBD1 aligns across 10 bases. Unmatched junction bases numbered 4, after V lost 3 bases and J lost 4 bases. The germline CDR1 and CDR2 sequences are KGHSH and LQKENI. The CDR3 is 15 amino acids. The CDR3 DNA sequence: TGTGCCAGCTCACCTGACAGGGGGCTGGCAGATACGCAGTATTTT. This sequence encodes CASSPDRGLADTQYF.

The rearrangement links TRBV27 to TRBJ2-7; 7 nucleotides align to TRBD1. Unmatched junction bases numbered 10, after V lost 0 bases and J lost 2 bases. The CDR3 totals 17 residues. Germline lookup yields CDR1 MNHEY and CDR2 SMNVEV (reference sequence). CDR3 in amino acids: CASSLSSRGGDAYEQYF. For the CDR3, the DNA is TGTGCCAGCAGTTTATCTAGCCGAGGGGGCGATGCCTACGAGCAGTACTTC.

The chain carries TRBV28 and TRBJ1-2; TRBD1 matches at 7 bases. This CDR3 has 16 residues. Losses at the gene ends were 7 bases for V and 4 bases for J; bases not matched to a gene: 15. Germline CDR1 is MDHEN and CDR2 is SYDVKM. CDR3 region: CASTQGRGGSGYGYTF. CDR3 DNA sequence: TGTGCCAGCACCCAGGGTAGAGGGGGCAGTGGCTATGGCTACACCTTC.

CDR3 DNA sequence: TGCAGTGCTAGTACAGCCATGAACACTGAAGCTTTCTTT. This sequence encodes CSASTAMNTEAFF. The chain couples TRBV20-1 to TRBJ1-1, with D unclear. Germline V gene sequence: CDR1 DFQATT, CDR2 SNEGSKA (reference sequence). Trimming took off 3 bases at V and 0 bases at J, with 8 bases between the two ends. This CDR3 has 13 amino acids.

The chain couples TRBV9 to TRBJ2-3, with TRBD2 identical over 10 bases. Per the germline V gene, CDR1 is SGDLS and CDR2 is YYNGEE. This CDR3 spans 19 amino acids. After removal of 0 bases from V and 4 bases from J, the junction contained 14 bases not matched to a gene. The CDR3 here is CASSVAGRKREGQSDTQYF. Written as DNA, the CDR3 is TGTGCCAGCAGCGTAGCGGGGCGGAAGCGGGAGGGCCAATCAGATACGCAGTATTTT.

This chain links TRBV7-3 with TRBJ2-3, with a tentative D call TRBD1 (5 bases). CDR3 length: 16 amino acids. The ends were cut back, 5 bases at V and 3 bases at J, with 18 bases in the middle. The germline CDR1 and CDR2 sequences are SGHTA and FQGTGA. The CDR3 DNA sequence: TGTGCCAGCAGCCCGCCCCGGACACACCAAACAGATACGCAGTATTTT. Protein sequence: CASSPPRTHQTDTQYF.

The chain employs TRBV7-3 and TRBJ1-4; D is uncertain. Trimming cost V 2 bases and J 2 bases, with 12 bases left between them. The CDR3 is made up of 16 amino acids. Per the germline V gene, CDR1 is SGHTA and CDR2 is FQGTGA. The CDR3 spells CASSLYRVGTNEKLFF. The CDR3, as DNA: TGTGCCAGCAGCTTATATCGGGTCGGGACTAATGAAAAACTGTTTTTT.

The count of this clone is one. The J gene is TRBJ2-2, the V gene TRBV4-3; D is possibly TRBD2 (5 bases). This CDR3 comprises 15 residues. V dropped 4 bases and J dropped 6 bases, with 15 bases sitting between them. CDR1 and CDR2 from the germline V gene are LGHNA and YSLEER. The CDR3 here is CASSLFSLEAGELFF. CDR3 in DNA: TGCGCCAGCAGCCTTTTCTCCCTGGAGGCCGGGGAGCTGTTTTTT.

The chain carries TRBV2 and TRBJ2-6, with TRBD1 matching 7 bases. CDR3 length: 15 amino acids. Germline CDR1 SNHLY, CDR2 FYNNEI. The ends lost 5 bases at V and 1 base at J; junction bases unmatched: 2. In nucleotides, the CDR3 is TGTGCCAGCAGTAACAGGGGTTCTGGGGCCAACGTCCTGACTTTC. Protein product: CASSNRGSGANVLTF.

CDR3 DNA sequence: TGTGCCAGCAGCACCGGTGGCACCGGGGAGCTGTTTTTT. The encoded protein is CASSTGGTGELFF. The V call is TRBV7-9, the J call TRBJ2-2; D unclear. Germline CDR1 is SEHNR and CDR2 is FQNEAQ (reference sequence). With 5 bases removed from V and 4 bases from J, the gap between germline ends came to 8 bases. This CDR3 has 13 amino acids.

The rearrangement links TRBV4-1 to TRBJ2-7; D might be TRBD2 (6 bases). This CDR3 contains 16 residues. Germline V CDR1 and CDR2: MGHRA, YSYEKL. V was shortened by 1 base and J by 5 bases, with 18 bases between the two germline ends. The CDR3 here is CASSQVVEGTSDEQYF. In DNA form, the CDR3 reads TGCGCCAGCAGCCAAGTGGTAGAGGGGACTTCCGACGAGCAGTACTTC.

This clone has only one observation. The chain is built from TRBV24-1 and TRBJ2-5; D is perhaps TRBD2 (6 bases). The V end lost 9 bases, the J end lost 4 bases, and 8 bases lay between the germline ends. This CDR3 contains 11 residues. Germline CDR1 reads KGHDR; CDR2 reads SFDVKD. The CDR3 coding sequence is TGTGCCACCCAACTAGCAGAGACCCAGTACTTC. Residues: CATQLAETQYF.

Here the CDR3 reads CASTPWGRGSGANVLTF. As DNA, the CDR3 is TGTGCCAGCACCCCTTGGGGCCGGGGGTCAGGGGCCAACGTCCTGACTTTC. The chain carries TRBV7-9 and TRBJ2-6, with a possible D match to TRBD2 (6 bases). The germline V gene encodes CDR1 SEHNR and CDR2 FQNEAQ (reference sequence). V lost 7 bases and J lost 4, with 20 bases in between. This CDR3 is 17 amino acids long.